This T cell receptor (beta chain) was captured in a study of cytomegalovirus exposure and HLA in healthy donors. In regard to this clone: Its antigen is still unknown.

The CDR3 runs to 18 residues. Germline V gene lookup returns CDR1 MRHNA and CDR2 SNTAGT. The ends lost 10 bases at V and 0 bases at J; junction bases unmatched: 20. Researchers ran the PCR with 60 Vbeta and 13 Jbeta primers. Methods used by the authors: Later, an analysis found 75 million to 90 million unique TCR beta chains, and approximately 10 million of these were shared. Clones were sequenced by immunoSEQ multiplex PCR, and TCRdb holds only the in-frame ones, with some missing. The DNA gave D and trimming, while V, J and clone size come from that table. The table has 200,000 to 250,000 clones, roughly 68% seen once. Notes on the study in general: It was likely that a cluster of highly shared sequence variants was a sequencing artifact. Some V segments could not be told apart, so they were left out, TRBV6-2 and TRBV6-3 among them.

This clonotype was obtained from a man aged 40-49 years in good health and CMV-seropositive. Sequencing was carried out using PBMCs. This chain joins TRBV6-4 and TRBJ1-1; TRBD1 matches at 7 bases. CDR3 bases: TGTGCCAACCAAGGGGGCGGAAAGGTTCGGGAAATGAACACTGAAGCTTTCTTT. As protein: CANQGGGKVREMNTEAFF.